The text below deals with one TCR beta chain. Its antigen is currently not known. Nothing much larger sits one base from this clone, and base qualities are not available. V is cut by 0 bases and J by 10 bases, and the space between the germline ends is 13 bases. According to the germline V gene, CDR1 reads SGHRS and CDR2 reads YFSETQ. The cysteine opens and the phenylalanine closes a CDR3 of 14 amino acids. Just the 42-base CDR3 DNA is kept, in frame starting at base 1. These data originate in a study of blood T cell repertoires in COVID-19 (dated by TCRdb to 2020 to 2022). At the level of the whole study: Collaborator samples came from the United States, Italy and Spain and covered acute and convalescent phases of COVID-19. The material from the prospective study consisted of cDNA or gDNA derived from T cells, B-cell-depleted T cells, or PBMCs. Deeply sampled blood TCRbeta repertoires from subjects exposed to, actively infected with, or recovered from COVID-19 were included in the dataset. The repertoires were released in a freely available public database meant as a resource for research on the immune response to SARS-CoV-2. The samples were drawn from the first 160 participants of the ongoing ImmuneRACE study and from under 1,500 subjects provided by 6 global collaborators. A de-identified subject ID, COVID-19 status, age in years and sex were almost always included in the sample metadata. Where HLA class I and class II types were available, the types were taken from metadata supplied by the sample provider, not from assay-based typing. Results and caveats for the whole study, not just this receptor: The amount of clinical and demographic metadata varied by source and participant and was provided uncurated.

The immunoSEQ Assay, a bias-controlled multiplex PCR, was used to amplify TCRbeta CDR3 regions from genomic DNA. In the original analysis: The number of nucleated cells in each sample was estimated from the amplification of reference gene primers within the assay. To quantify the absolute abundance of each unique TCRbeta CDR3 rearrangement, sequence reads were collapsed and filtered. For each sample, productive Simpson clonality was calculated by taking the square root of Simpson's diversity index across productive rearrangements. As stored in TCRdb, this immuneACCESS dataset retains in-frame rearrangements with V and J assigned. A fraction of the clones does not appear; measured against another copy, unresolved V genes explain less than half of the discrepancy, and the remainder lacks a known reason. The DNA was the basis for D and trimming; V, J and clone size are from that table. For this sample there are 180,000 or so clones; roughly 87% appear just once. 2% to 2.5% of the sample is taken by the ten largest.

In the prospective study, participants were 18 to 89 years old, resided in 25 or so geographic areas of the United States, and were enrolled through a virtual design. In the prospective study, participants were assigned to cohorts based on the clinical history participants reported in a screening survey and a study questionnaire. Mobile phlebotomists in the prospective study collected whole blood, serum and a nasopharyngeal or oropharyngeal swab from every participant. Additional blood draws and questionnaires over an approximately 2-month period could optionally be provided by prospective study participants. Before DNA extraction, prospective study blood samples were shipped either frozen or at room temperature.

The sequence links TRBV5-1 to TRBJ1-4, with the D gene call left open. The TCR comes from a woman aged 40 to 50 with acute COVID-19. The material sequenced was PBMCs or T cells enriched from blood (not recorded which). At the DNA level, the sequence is TGCGCCAGCAGCTTGGACGCCGGGGTAGGAAAACTGTTTTTT. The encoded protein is CASSLDAGVGKLFF.